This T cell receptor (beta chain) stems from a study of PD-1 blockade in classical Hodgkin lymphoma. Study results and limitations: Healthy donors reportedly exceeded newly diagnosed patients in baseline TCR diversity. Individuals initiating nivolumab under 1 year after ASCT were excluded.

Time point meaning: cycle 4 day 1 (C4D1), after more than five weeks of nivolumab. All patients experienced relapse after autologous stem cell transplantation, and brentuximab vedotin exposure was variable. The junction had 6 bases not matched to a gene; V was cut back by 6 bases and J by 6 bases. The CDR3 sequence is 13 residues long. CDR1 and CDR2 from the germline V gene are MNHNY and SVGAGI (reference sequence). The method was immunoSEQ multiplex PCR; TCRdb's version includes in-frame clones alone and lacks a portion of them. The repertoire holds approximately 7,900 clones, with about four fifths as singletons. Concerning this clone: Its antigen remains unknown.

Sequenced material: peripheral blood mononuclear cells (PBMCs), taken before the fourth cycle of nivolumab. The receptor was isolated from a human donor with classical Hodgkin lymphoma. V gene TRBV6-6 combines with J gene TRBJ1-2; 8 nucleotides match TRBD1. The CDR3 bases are TGTGCCAGCAGGTGGACAGGGAAGGATGGCTACACCTTC. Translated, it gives CASRWTGKDGYTF.